This TCR beta chain emerged from a study of blood T cell repertoires in COVID-19. Study overall: Some COVID-19 samples were acute and others convalescent; all came from the United States, Italy and Spain. PBMCs, B-cell-depleted T cells, or T cells were the source of the cDNA or gDNA that made up the material.

V gave up 0 bases and J gave up 0 bases, with 9 bases separating them. Germline CDR1 and CDR2: LNHDA and SQIVND (reference sequence). CDR3 length equals 15 residues. Under the authors' procedure: It was from reference gene primer amplification that nucleated cell counts were estimated. Here immunoSEQ multiplex PCR was the method, and the copy in TCRdb shows in-frame clones only, minus some. For V, J and clone size, that table is used; D and trimming come from the DNA. The repertoire consists of over 300,000 clones, with roughly 85% occurring once and the leading ten covering 6% to 9%. The source material was peripheral blood. This rearrangement joins TRBV19 to TRBJ2-7; D not certain. This TCR was recovered from a human donor in a cohort sampled during active COVID-19. CDR3 amino acids: CASSIDRSYSYEQYF. For the CDR3, the DNA is TGTGCCAGTAGTATAGACAGGTCCTACTCCTACGAGCAGTACTTC. Drawing the rest from reference TRBV19 and TRBJ2-7, the complete variable domain is DGGITQSPKYLFRKEGQNVTLSCEQNLNHDAMYWYRQDPGQGLRLIYYSQIVNDFQKGDIAEGYSVSREKKESFPLTVTSAQKNPTAFYLCASSIDRSYSYEQYFGPGTRLTVT.